This TCR beta chain was profiled in a study of blood T cell repertoires in COVID-19. The wider study: Italy, Spain and the United States were the sources of the convalescent and acute COVID-19 samples.

A few counts support this clone. In the study's own analysis: Amplified reference gene primers provided the basis for estimating nucleated cell counts. Produced via immunoSEQ multiplex PCR; TCRdb's table is partial and in-frame only. V, J and clone size derive from that table, while D and trimming were established from the DNA sequence. The sample lists about 380,000 clones, 85% to 90% seen once, with around 7% in the top ten. V was cut by 7 bases and J by 7 bases, with 16 bases left in between. The CDR3 length is 13 residues. Per the germline V gene, CDR1 is MDHEN and CDR2 is SYDVKM. The source material was peripheral blood. The sequence came from a man younger than 35 with active or convalescent COVID-19. This sequence joins TRBV28 and TRBJ1-1; D may be TRBD1 (6 bases). The CDR3 DNA reads TGTGCCAGCATGACAGGTGGGGTAGGTGAAGCTTTCTTT. Encoded protein: CASMTGGVGEAFF.